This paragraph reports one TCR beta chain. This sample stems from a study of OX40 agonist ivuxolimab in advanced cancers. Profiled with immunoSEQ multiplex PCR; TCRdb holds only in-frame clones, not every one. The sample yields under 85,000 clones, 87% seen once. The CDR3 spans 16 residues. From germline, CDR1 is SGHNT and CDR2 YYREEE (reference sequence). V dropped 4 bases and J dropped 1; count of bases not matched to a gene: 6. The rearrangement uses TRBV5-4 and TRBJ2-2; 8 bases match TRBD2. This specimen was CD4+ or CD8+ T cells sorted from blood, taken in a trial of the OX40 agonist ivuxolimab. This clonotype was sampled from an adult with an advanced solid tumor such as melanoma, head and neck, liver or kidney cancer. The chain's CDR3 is CASSRGAGGNTGELFF. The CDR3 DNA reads TGTGCCAGCAGCCGTGGTGCGGGAGGGAACACCGGGGAGCTGTTTTTT.